Following are 3 T cell receptor beta chains from one sample sequenced in a study of cytomegalovirus exposure and HLA in healthy donors. Generated by immunoSEQ multiplex PCR, the TCRdb table keeps only in-frame clones and is missing some. Among 300,000 to 450,000 clones listed, 70% to 90% were seen once. Input material: PBMCs. These TCRs come from a woman younger than 30 in good health and CMV-seronegative.

The chain has TRBV5-4 and TRBJ2-5; D gene unclear. The ends were cut back, 4 bases at V and 5 bases at J, with 12 bases in the middle. CDR1 is SGHNT and CDR2 is YYREEE in the germline V gene (reference sequence). This CDR3 comprises 13 residues. The DNA of the CDR3 is TGTGCCAGCAGCCCACCTCTAGAGGAGACCCAGTACTTC. This translates into CASSPPLEETQYF.

The chain is built from TRBV27 and TRBJ2-7; a weak D match, TRBD1 (7 bases). The length of the CDR3 is 16 residues. V was cut by 0 bases and J by 3 bases, with 15 bases left in between. The germline CDR1 and CDR2 sequences are MNHEY and SMNVEV (reference sequence). CDR3 sequence reads: CASSLSRGTVNYEQYF. CDR3 coding DNA: TGTGCCAGCAGTTTATCCCGGGGGACAGTTAACTACGAGCAGTACTTC.

The rearrangement links TRBV6-1 to TRBJ2-1; a weak D match, TRBD1 (6 bases). V lost 2 bases to trimming and J lost 8 bases, with 13 bases between them. Germline values: CDR1 MNHNS, CDR2 SASEGT. The CDR3 contains 14 residues. CDR3 sequence: CASSELGGGDEQFF. The CDR3 DNA follows: TGTGCCAGCAGTGAACTAGGGGGTGGCGATGAGCAGTTCTTC.